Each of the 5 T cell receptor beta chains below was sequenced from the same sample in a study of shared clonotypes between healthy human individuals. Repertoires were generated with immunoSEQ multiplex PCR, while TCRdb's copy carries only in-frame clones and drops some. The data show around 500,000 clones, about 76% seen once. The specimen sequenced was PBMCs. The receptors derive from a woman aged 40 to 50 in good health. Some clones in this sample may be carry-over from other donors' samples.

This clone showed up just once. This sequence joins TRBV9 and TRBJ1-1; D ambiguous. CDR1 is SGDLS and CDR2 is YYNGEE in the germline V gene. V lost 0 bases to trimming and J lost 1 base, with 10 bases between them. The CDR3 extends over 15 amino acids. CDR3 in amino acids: CASSVGAGPNTEAFF. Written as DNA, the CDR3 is TGTGCCAGCAGCGTAGGGGCGGGCCCGAACACTGAAGCTTTCTTT.

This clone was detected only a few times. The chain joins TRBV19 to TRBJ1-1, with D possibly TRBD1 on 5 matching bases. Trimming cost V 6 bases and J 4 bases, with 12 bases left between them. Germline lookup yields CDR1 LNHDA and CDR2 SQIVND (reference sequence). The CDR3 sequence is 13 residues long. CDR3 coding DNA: TGTGCCAGTAGGGTAAAAGGGGCCACTGAAGCTTTCTTT. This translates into CASRVKGATEAFF.

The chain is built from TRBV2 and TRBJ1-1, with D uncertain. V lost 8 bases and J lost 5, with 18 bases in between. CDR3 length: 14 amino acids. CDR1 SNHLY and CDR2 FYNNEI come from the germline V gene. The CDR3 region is CASERISPGTEAFF. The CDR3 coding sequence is TGTGCCAGCGAGAGGATTTCCCCTGGGACTGAAGCTTTCTTT.

CDR3 in DNA: TGTGCCAGCAGCCATGGGGGCGGGGGCTACGAGCAGTACTTC. Its translation is CASSHGGGGYEQYF. This chain links TRBV11-2 with TRBJ2-7; a possible D gene is TRBD2 (7 bases). The CDR3 loop spans 14 amino acids. The ends were cut back, 5 bases at V and 3 bases at J, with 14 bases in the middle. Germline V lookup: CDR1 SGHAT, CDR2 FQNNGV.

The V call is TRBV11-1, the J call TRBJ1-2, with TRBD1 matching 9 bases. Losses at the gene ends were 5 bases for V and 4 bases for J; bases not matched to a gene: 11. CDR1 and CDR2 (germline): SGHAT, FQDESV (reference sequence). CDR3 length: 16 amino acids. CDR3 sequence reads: CASSQGTGYGPYGYTF. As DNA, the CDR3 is TGTGCCAGCAGCCAAGGGACAGGGTATGGACCCTATGGCTACACCTTC.